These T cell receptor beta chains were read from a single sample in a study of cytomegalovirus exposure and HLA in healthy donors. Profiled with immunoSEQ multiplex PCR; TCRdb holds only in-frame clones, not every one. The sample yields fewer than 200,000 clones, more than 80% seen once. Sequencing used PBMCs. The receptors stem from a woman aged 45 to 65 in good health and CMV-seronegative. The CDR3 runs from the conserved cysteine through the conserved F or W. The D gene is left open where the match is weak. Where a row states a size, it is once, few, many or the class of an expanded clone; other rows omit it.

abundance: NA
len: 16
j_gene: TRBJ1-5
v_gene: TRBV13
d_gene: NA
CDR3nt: TGTGCCAGCAGCTTAGGCGCGATGGTGGGCAATCAGCCCCAGCATTTT
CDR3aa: CASSLGAMVGNQPQHF

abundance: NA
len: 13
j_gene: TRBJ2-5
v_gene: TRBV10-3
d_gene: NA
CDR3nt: TGTGCCATCAGTGGGGACAATCAAGAGACCCAGTACTTC
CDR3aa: CAISGDNQETQYF

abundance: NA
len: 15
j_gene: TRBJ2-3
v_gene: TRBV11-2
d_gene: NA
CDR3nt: TGTGCCAGCAGCTTAGACGGGAAAGTTACTGATACGCAGTATTTT
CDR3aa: CASSLDGKVTDTQYF

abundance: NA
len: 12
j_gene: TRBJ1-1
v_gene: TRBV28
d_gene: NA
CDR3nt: TGTGCCAGCAGCCCCGGGTTTTCCGCGGCTTTCTTT
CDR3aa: CASSPGFSAAFF

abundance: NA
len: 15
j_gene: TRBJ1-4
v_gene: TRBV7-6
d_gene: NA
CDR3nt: TGTGCCAGCAGCGCCGGACTTGGAATGGATGAAAAACTGTTTTTT
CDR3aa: CASSAGLGMDEKLFF

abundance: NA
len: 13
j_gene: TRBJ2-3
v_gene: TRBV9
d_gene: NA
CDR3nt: TGTGCCAGCTCCACCACTAGCACAGATACGCAGTATTTT
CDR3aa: CASSTTSTDTQYF

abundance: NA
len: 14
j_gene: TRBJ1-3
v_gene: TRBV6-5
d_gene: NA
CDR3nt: TGTGCCAGCAGTTACGGGGGGACTGGAAACACCATATATTTT
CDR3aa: CASSYGGTGNTIYF

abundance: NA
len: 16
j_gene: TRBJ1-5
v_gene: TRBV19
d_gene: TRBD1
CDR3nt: TGTGCCAGTAGTTTCGCCAGCAGGGGGCAAGGTCAGCCCCAGCATTTT
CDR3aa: CASSFASRGQGQPQHF

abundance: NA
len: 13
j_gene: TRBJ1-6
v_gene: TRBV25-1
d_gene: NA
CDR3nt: TGTGCCAGCAGTGACAGGGTCAATTCACCCCTCCACTTT
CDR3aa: CASSDRVNSPLHF

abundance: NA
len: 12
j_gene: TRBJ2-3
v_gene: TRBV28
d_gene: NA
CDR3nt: TGTGCCAGCAGTCCCCAGGTAGATACGCAGTATTTT
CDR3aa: CASSPQVDTQYF

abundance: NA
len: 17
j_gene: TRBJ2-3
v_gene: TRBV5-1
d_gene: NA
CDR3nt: TGCGCCAGCAGCTGGCTCCCCCTTAGGGGGGGGACAGATACGCAGTATTTT
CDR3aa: CASSWLPLRGGTDTQYF

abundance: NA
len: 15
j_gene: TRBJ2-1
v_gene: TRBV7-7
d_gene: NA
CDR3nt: TGCGCCAGCAGCTTAGTCCCGGGAGCCTACAATGAGCAGTTCTTC
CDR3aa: CASSLVPGAYNEQFF

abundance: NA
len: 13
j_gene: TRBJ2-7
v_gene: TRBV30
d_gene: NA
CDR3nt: TGTGCCTGGAGTACGGACAGCCACTACGAGCAGTACTTC
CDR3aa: CAWSTDSHYEQYF

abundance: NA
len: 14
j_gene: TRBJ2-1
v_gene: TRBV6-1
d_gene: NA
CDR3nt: TGTGCCAGCAAGGTCGGGGAACCGTACAATGAGCAGTTCTTC
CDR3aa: CASKVGEPYNEQFF

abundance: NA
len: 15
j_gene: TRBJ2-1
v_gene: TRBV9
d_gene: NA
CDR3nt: TGTGCCAGCAGCGATAGCGAGAGGATTTACAATGAGCAGTTCTTC
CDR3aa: CASSDSERIYNEQFF

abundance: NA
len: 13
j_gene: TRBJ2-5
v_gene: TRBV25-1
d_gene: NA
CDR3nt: TGTGCCAGCAGTGATCCAAATCAAGAGACCCAGTACTTC
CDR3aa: CASSDPNQETQYF

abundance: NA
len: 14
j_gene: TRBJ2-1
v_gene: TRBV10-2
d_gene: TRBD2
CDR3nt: TGCGCCAGCTCGGGTAGCGGGAGAAAGGATGAGCAGTTCTTC
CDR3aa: CASSGSGRKDEQFF

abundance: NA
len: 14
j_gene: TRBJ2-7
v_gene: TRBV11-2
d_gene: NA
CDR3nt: TGTGCCAGCAGTACGCGTTCAGGGACCTACGAGCAGTACTTC
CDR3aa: CASSTRSGTYEQYF

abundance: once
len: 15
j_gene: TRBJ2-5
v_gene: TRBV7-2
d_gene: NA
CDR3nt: TGTGCCAGCAGCCCTGAGGCGGCAACCTTTGGGACCCAGTACTTC
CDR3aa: CASSPEAATFGTQYF

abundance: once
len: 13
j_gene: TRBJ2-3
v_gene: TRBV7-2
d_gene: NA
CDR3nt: TGTGCCAGCAGCTTAGCCGGGGCAGATACGCAGTATTTT
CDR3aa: CASSLAGADTQYF

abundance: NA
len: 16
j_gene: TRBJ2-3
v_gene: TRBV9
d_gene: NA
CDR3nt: TGTGCCAGCACCAAAGGGGGGGGCCACCCCACAGATACGCAGTATTTT
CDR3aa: CASTKGGGHPTDTQYF

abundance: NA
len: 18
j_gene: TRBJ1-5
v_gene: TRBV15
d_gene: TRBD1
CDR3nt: TGTGCCACCAGCCCCTCTGGGACAGACCTTTATAGCAATCAGCCCCAGCATTTT
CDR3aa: CATSPSGTDLYSNQPQHF

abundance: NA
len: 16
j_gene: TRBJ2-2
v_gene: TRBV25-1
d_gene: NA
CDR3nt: TGTGCCAGCAGTGTCCCCGGCGGGGGCGCGGTCGGGGAGCTGTTTTTT
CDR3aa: CASSVPGGGAVGELFF

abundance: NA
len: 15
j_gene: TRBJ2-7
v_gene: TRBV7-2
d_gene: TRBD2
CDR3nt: TGTGCCGGCAGCTTAGTAGCGGGGGGTGGATCCGAGCAGTACTTC
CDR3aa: CAGSLVAGGGSEQYF

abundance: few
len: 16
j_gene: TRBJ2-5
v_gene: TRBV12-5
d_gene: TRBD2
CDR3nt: TGTGCTAGTGGTTTGACCCAGCGGGAGGGCCAAGAGACCCAGTACTTC
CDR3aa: CASGLTQREGQETQYF

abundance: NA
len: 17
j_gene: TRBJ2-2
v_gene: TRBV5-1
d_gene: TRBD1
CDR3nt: TGCGCCAGCAGCTTGAGCACAGGGGCCCTCAGGGGCGGGGAGCTGTTTTTT
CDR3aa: CASSLSTGALRGGELFF

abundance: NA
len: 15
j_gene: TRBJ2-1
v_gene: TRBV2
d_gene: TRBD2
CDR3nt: TGTGCCAGCAGTTCAGCGGGGGGGCGATACAATGAGCAGTTCTTC
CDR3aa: CASSSAGGRYNEQFF

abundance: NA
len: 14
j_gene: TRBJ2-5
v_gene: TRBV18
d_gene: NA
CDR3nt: TGTGCCAGCTCACCACGAAAGGATAGCAGGACCCAGTACTTC
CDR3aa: CASSPRKDSRTQYF

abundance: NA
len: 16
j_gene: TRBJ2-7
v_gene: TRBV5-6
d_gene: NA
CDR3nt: TGTGCCAGCAGTTCCCAGGGGGTGCCGACCCGGGGGGAGCAGTACTTC
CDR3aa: CASSSQGVPTRGEQYF

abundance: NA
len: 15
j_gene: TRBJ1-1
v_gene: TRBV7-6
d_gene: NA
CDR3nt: TGTGCCAGCAGCCCAGGATTGGGGGGTTACACTGAAGCTTTCTTT
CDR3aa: CASSPGLGGYTEAFF

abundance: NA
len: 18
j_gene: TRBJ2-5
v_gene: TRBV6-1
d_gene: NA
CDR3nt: TGTGCCAGCAGTGAAGCGACTAGACGGGGGGCTTTCTCTGGAGAGCAGTACTTC
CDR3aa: CASSEATRRGAFSGEQYF

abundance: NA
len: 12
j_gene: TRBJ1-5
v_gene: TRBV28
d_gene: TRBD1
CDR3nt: TGTGCCACTCAGACAGGGTCACAGCCCCAGCATTTT
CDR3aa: CATQTGSQPQHF

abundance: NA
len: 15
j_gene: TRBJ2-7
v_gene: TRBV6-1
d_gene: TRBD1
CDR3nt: TGTGCCAGCAGCCGCGGACAGGGATTCATCTACGAGCAGTACTTC
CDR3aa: CASSRGQGFIYEQYF

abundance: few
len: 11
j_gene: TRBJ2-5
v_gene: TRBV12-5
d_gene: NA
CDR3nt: TGTGCTAGTGCCTTGGATAGTAGGAGGTACTTC
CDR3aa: CASALDSRRYF

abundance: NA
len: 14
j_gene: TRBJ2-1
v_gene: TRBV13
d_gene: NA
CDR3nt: TGTGCCAGTTCCCTTTCCGGGACACACAATGAGCAGTTCTTC
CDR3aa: CASSLSGTHNEQFF

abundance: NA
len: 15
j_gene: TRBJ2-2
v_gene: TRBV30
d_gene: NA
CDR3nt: TGTGCCTGGAGTGTACTCGCAGGGGATGCCGGGGAGCTGTTTTTT
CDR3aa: CAWSVLAGDAGELFF

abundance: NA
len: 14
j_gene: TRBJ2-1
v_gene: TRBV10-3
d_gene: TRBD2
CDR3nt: TGTGCCATCAGAGGGACTAGCAACGACAATGAGCAGTTCTTC
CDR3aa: CAIRGTSNDNEQFF